The next 31 T cell receptor beta chains were all read from a single sample in a study of blood T cell repertoires in COVID-19. The data were produced by immunoSEQ multiplex PCR, yet TCRdb's version contains in-frame clones alone and is incomplete. The sample holds over 150,000 clones, about 87% seen once. The sample taken for sequencing was peripheral blood. These receptors all come from a woman in her 70s with COVID-19, enrolled during active disease.

The chain recombines TRBV5-1 with TRBJ1-3; D is uncertain. The germline V gene encodes CDR1 SGHRS and CDR2 YFSETQ. CDR3 length: 14 amino acids. V gave up 0 bases and J gave up 5 bases, with 9 bases separating them. CDR3: CASSLDGQRNTIYF. Here the CDR3 DNA reads TGCGCCAGCAGCTTGGATGGGCAGCGAAACACCATATATTTT.

The J gene is TRBJ1-5, the V gene TRBV5-5; TRBD1 agrees at 9 bases. V dropped 4 bases and J dropped 9; count of bases not matched to a gene: 5. Germline V gives CDR1 SGHKS, CDR2 YYEKEE (reference sequence). The CDR3 sequence is 13 residues long. The CDR3 reads CASSTPGQGPQHF. The CDR3 coding sequence is TGTGCCAGCAGCACGCCGGGACAGGGGCCCCAGCATTTT.

This chain's CDR3 is CATSIGLAGEQYF. CDR3 coding DNA: TGTGCCACCAGCATTGGACTAGCGGGCGAGCAGTACTTC. The rearrangement links TRBV15 to TRBJ2-7; 11 bases fit TRBD2. Germline V gives CDR1 LNHNV, CDR2 YYDKDF (reference sequence). This CDR3 is 13 amino acids long. V was clipped by 4 bases and J by 6 bases; unmatched bases: 2.

V gene TRBV5-4 combines with J gene TRBJ2-1; the match to TRBD1 covers 7 bases. Trimming at V came to 0 bases and at J to 4 bases, leaving 4 bases not matched to a gene. The germline V gene encodes CDR1 SGHNT and CDR2 YYREEE (reference sequence). The CDR3 is 15 amino acids. The CDR3 DNA follows: TGTGCCAGCAGCTTGGTAGGGGGCGCTTACAATGAGCAGTTCTTC. It codes for CASSLVGGAYNEQFF.

This chain connects TRBV5-5 to TRBJ1-5, with unresolved D. The V end was cut by 0 bases, the J end by 5 bases, with 6 bases between. The germline CDR1 and CDR2 sequences are SGHKS and YYEKEE (reference sequence). The CDR3 is 13 residues long. CDR3 amino acids: CASSLDPDQPQHF. The CDR3, as DNA: TGTGCCAGCAGCTTGGATCCCGATCAGCCCCAGCATTTT.

The rearrangement joins TRBV30 to TRBJ1-1; D perhaps matches TRBD1 (6 bases). The V end was cut by 2 bases, the J end by 5 bases, with 18 bases between. The CDR3 spans 15 residues. Germline lookup yields CDR1 GTSNPN and CDR2 SVGIG (reference sequence). CDR3: CAWSTGIGGTTEAFF. CDR3 coding DNA: TGTGCCTGGAGTACGGGGATTGGGGGCACGACTGAAGCTTTCTTT.

The rearrangement links TRBV6-5 to TRBJ1-1; a weak D match, TRBD1 (5 bases). Germline CDR1 and CDR2: MNHEY and SVGAGI. V was shortened by 4 bases and J by 2 bases, with 11 bases between the two germline ends. This CDR3 spans 14 amino acids. The CDR3 nucleotides read TGTGCCAGCAGTTTTTCGACAGCCAACACTGAAGCTTTCTTT. Translated, it gives CASSFSTANTEAFF.

The genes are TRBV9 and TRBJ1-3; D not certain. The CDR3 runs to 14 residues. The germline V gene encodes CDR1 SGDLS and CDR2 YYNGEE. The V and J ends lost 0 bases and 0 bases respectively, with 4 bases between them. CDR3 DNA: TGTGCCAGCAGCGTAGCCTACTCTGGAAACACCATATATTTT. Its translation: CASSVAYSGNTIYF.

This chain joins TRBV6-1 and TRBJ2-2, with 9 positions matching TRBD2. The V and J ends lost 4 bases and 2 bases, in that order; junction bases with no gene match: 5. The CDR3 is 16 residues long. Germline CDR1 MNHNS, CDR2 SASEGT. CDR3 in amino acids: CASSVAGGGNTGELFF. CDR3 DNA: TGTGCCAGCAGTGTTGCGGGAGGGGGAAACACCGGGGAGCTGTTTTTT.

In the case of this clone: Other nucleotide sequences from this sample produce the same CDR3. This chain joins TRBV9 and TRBJ2-7; 10 positions match TRBD2. The CDR3 contains 15 residues. Germline V CDR1 and CDR2: SGDLS, YYNGEE. Losses at the gene ends were 2 bases for V and 4 bases for J; bases not matched to a gene: 6. CDR3 sequence (DNA): TGTGCCAGCAGCGTGGAAGCGGGAGGGCCTTACGAGCAGTACTTC. It is translated as CASSVEAGGPYEQYF.

The gene calls are TRBV7-3 and TRBJ2-3, with TRBD2 matching 9 bases. The CDR3 extends over 15 amino acids. V shed 3 bases, J shed 4 bases, and the junction held 5 bases outside the gene matches. Germline-derived CDR1 and CDR2 are SGHTA and FQGTGA. DNA for the CDR3: TGTGCCAGCAGCTTGACTAGCGGACAAGCAGATACGCAGTATTTT. Its translation is CASSLTSGQADTQYF.

This clone came up once. The CDR3 DNA is TGTGCCAGCAGTAGACACACCCTCACAGATACGCAGTATTTT. Translating it yields CASSRHTLTDTQYF. The chain couples TRBV2 to TRBJ2-3; D is undetermined. V dropped 5 bases and J dropped 2 bases, with 11 bases sitting between them. Germline values: CDR1 SNHLY, CDR2 FYNNEI. The CDR3 has 14 amino acids.

CDR3 bases: TGTGCCAGCACCCCACGACAGGGAAGTAATAATGAGCAGTTCTTC. Amino acid sequence: CASTPRQGSNNEQFF. V gene TRBV7-9 combines with J gene TRBJ2-1; the match to TRBD1 covers 7 bases. Looked up from germline, CDR1 is SEHNR and CDR2 is FQNEAQ (reference sequence). The CDR3 consists of 15 residues. Trimming took 7 bases from V and 7 from J; bases not matched to a gene: 13.

V usage is TRBV4-1 and J usage is TRBJ2-5; 9 bases map to TRBD1. Trimming removed 3 bases from V and 5 bases from J; junction bases left unmatched: 7. The CDR3 runs to 15 residues. Germline lookup yields CDR1 MGHRA and CDR2 YSYEKL. CDR3 sequence reads: CASSQQQGALETQYF. The DNA for the CDR3 is TGCGCCAGCAGCCAGCAACAGGGGGCGCTCGAGACCCAGTACTTC.

The rearrangement uses TRBV20-1 and TRBJ1-3; tentatively, D is TRBD1 (6 bases). The CDR3 extends over 14 amino acids. The V end lost 3 bases, the J end lost 2 bases, and 11 bases lay between the germline ends. Germline assignment: CDR1 DFQATT and CDR2 SNEGSKA (reference sequence). The DNA of the CDR3 is TGCAGTGCTAGTAGGGGGGGCGCTGGAAACACCATATATTTT. This translates into CSASRGGAGNTIYF.

This clone was detected a few times. V is TRBV2 and J is TRBJ1-2; D remains unclear. CDR3 length: 15 residues. CDR1 and CDR2 (germline): SNHLY, FYNNEI. V lost 4 bases and J lost 4, with 16 bases in between. CDR3 loop: CASSGQKNPLYGYTF. DNA for the CDR3: TGTGCCAGCAGTGGGCAGAAGAACCCCCTCTATGGCTACACCTTC. The full variable domain, rest sourced from reference TRBV2 and TRBJ1-2, is EPEVTQTPSHQVTQMGQEVILRCVPISNHLYFYWYRQILGQKVEFLVSFYNNEISEKSEIFDDQFSVERPDGSNFTLKIRSTKLEDSAMYFCASSGQKNPLYGYTFGSGTRLTVV.

This clone turned up a few times. V is TRBV30 and J is TRBJ2-7; D perhaps matches TRBD2 (6 bases). CDR3 length: 13 residues. V was pared by 4 bases and J by 4 bases, with 14 bases between. Germline values: CDR1 GTSNPN, CDR2 SVGIG (reference sequence). The CDR3 protein is CAWNLGGFYEQYF. For the CDR3, the DNA is TGTGCCTGGAACCTTGGGGGGTTTTACGAGCAGTACTTC.

The chain has TRBV10-2 and TRBJ2-5, with D maybe TRBD1 (6 bases). The CDR3 spans 13 residues. Germline assignment: CDR1 WSHSY and CDR2 SAAADI. Trimming removed 6 bases at V and 1 base at J, with 9 bases between. The CDR3 DNA reads TGCGCCAGCAGCCGGGACACCCAAGAGACCCAGTACTTC. Translation gives CASSRDTQETQYF.

The chain links TRBV15 to TRBJ1-6, with 8 nucleotides matching TRBD1. With V trimmed by 0 bases and J by 9 bases, 7 bases remained unmatched. In germline, CDR1 is LNHNV, CDR2 YYDKDF (reference sequence). The CDR3 covers 16 residues. The CDR3 DNA reads TGTGCCACCAGCAGAGATCCTGGACAGGGTCGTTCACCCCTCCACTTT. As protein: CATSRDPGQGRSPLHF.

The rearrangement links TRBV19 to TRBJ1-5, with a weak D call TRBD1 (5 bases). The CDR3 totals 13 residues. V gave up 5 bases and J gave up 3 bases, with 8 bases separating them. Looked up from germline, CDR1 is LNHDA and CDR2 is SQIVND (reference sequence). CDR3 region: CASSGAYNQPQHF. CDR3 nucleotides: TGTGCCAGTAGTGGGGCATACAATCAGCCCCAGCATTTT.

The chain recombines TRBV19 with TRBJ2-7; 10 nucleotides match TRBD1. The ends lost 8 bases at V and 4 bases at J; junction bases unmatched: 11. The CDR3 is 15 amino acids. Germline V gene sequence: CDR1 LNHDA, CDR2 SQIVND (reference sequence). CDR3 region: CASSATGGFNYEQYF. Written as DNA, the CDR3 is TGTGCCAGTTCCGCGACAGGGGGCTTCAATTACGAGCAGTACTTC.

The chain employs TRBV3-1 (or the pseudogene TRBV3-2) and TRBJ1-2, with D perhaps matching TRBD1 (6 bases). The CDR3 contains 12 residues. V lost 2 bases to trimming and J lost 6 bases, with 7 bases between them. Germline V CDR1 and CDR2: LGHDT, YNNKEL (reference sequence). Here the CDR3 DNA reads TGTGCCAGCAGCCAACGACAGGATGGCTACACCTTC. It is translated as CASSQRQDGYTF.

This clone occurred a few times. The CDR3 region is CASSPQGEKLFF. The CDR3 bases are TGTGCCAGCAGCCCCCAGGGGGAAAAACTGTTTTTT. This sequence joins TRBV28 and TRBJ1-4; perhaps TRBD1 as D (6 bases). CDR1 is MDHEN, CDR2 SYDVKM, per germline. V was pared by 6 bases and J by 8 bases, with 10 bases between. The CDR3 spans 12 residues.

The chain combines TRBV18 with TRBJ1-2; 9 positions match TRBD1. Germline trimming cut 6 bases from V and 4 bases from J; bases unmatched to any gene: 12. The CDR3 sequence is 16 residues long. Germline CDR1 reads KGHSH; CDR2 reads LQKENI. The CDR3 loop is CASSRIVGQGGYGYTF. CDR3 sequence (DNA): TGTGCCAGCTCCCGAATTGTGGGACAGGGAGGCTATGGCTACACCTTC. Using reference TRBV18 and TRBJ1-2 for the parts outside the CDR3, the full variable domain is NAGVMQNPRHLVRRRGQEARLRCSPMKGHSHVYWYRQLPEEGLKFMVYLQKENIIDESGMPKERFSAEFPKEGPSILRIQQVVRGDSAAYFCASSRIVGQGGYGYTFGSGTRLTVV.

The rearrangement uses TRBV2 and TRBJ1-2; possible D gene TRBD1, 5 bases. The germline V gene encodes CDR1 SNHLY and CDR2 FYNNEI. This CDR3 is 14 amino acids long. V was pared by 5 bases and J by 3 bases, with 13 bases between. CDR3 bases: TGTGCCAGCAGTATGGACAAAATTTACTATGGCTACACCTTC. Encoded protein: CASSMDKIYYGYTF.

The chain has TRBV11-1 and TRBJ1-1; D possibly corresponds to TRBD1 (5 bases). CDR3 length: 13 amino acids. Germline assignment: CDR1 SGHAT and CDR2 FQDESV (reference sequence). V lost 3 bases and J lost 5, with 10 bases in between. The CDR3, as DNA: TGTGCCAGCAGCTTTGGTCGGGGGACTGAAGCTTTCTTT. It codes for CASSFGRGTEAFF.

V gene TRBV9 combines with J gene TRBJ2-1; the D gene is possibly TRBD2 (6 bases). The germline V gene has CDR1 SGDLS and CDR2 YYNGEE. The ends were cut back, 2 bases at V and 4 bases at J, with 13 bases in the middle. The CDR3 is 15 amino acids. CDR3 region: CASSVSAGLYNEQFF. DNA of the CDR3: TGTGCCAGCAGCGTTTCAGCGGGCCTATACAATGAGCAGTTCTTC.

The V gene is TRBV11-2, the J gene TRBJ1-5; maybe TRBD1 (5 bases). This CDR3 is built from 14 residues. Germline CDR1 SGHAT, CDR2 FQNNGV. V was shortened by 2 bases and J by 5 bases, with 10 bases between the two germline ends. The CDR3 is CASSLRGSDQPQHF. For the CDR3, the DNA is TGTGCCAGCAGCTTAAGGGGTAGTGATCAGCCCCAGCATTTT.

V and J are TRBV24-1 and TRBJ1-5; D is unresolved. CDR1 is KGHDR, CDR2 SFDVKD, per germline. The V and J ends lost 3 bases and 8 bases respectively, with 13 bases between them. CDR3 length equals 14 residues. CDR3 nucleotide sequence: TGTGCCACCAGTGATGAGGCTGGAGTGGAGCCCCAGCATTTT. It encodes CATSDEAGVEPQHF.

V is TRBV13 and J is TRBJ2-4, with unresolved D. The CDR3 consists of 14 residues. The V end was cut by 0 bases, the J end by 0 bases, with 3 bases between. Germline CDR1 reads PRHDT; CDR2 reads FYEKMQ (reference sequence). The CDR3 DNA reads TGTGCCAGCAGCTTAGGCCTAGCCAAAAACATTCAGTACTTC. Encoded protein: CASSLGLAKNIQYF.

The V gene is TRBV18, the J gene TRBJ2-1; 9 nucleotides line up with TRBD1. The length of the CDR3 is 15 residues. V gave up 1 base and J gave up 2 bases; unmatched junction bases: 0. Germline V gene lookup returns CDR1 KGHSH and CDR2 LQKENI. CDR3 nucleotides: TGTGCCAGCTCACCACGGACAGGGGCCTACAATGAGCAGTTCTTC. Its protein product is CASSPRTGAYNEQFF.